The 17 T cell receptor beta chains given below trace back to one sample, sequenced in a study of T cells after yellow fever vaccination. One entry per CDR3 protein results from TCRdb running MiXCR on the 5' RACE reads. This table has 400,000 or so distinct CDR3 sequences, around a tenth appearing once. The sample was PBMCs, taken on the day of the first yellow fever vaccination. Source of these receptors: a young man who received the YFV17D yellow fever vaccine.

This rearrangement joins TRBV19 to TRBJ2-2; TRBD2 aligns across 9 bases. The V segment lost 6 bases and the J segment 1 base; nucleotides outside the gene matches: 9. The CDR3 consists of 17 residues. Germline V gene data show CDR1 as LNHDA and CDR2 as SQIVND (reference sequence). The CDR3 DNA reads as TGTGCCAGTAGCCCTGTCCCGACTAGCGGGAACACCGGGGAGCTGTTTTTT. Amino acid sequence: CASSPVPTSGNTGELFF.

This chain links TRBV28 with TRBJ1-2; D is possibly TRBD1 (6 bases). From germline, CDR1 is MDHEN and CDR2 SYDVKM. CDR3 length: 14 amino acids. Trimming stripped 5 bases from V and 8 bases from J, with 18 bases between. The CDR3 DNA follows: TGTGCCAGCAGTGCCCCCGGGGGGCGCAGGGGCTACACCTTC. This gives the protein CASSAPGGRRGYTF.

This clonotype was seen a handful of times. The chain links TRBV4-2 to TRBJ2-1; TRBD2 matches 8 bases. The V gene end was trimmed by 1 base and the J gene end by 4 bases; junction bases not matched to a gene: 9. This CDR3 spans 17 amino acids. CDR1 is LGHNA and CDR2 is YNFKEQ in the germline V gene. The CDR3 DNA follows: TGTGCCAGCAGCCAAGTTCCCCAGCGGGGGACTTACAATGAGCAGTTCTTC. This codes for CASSQVPQRGTYNEQFF.

In this sample, this clonotype turned up a few times. V usage is TRBV20-1 and J usage is TRBJ1-6, with 10 bases aligning to TRBD1. This CDR3 region has 15 residues. Germline CDR1 is DFQATT and CDR2 is SNEGSKA (reference sequence). The ends lost 5 bases at V and 6 bases at J; junction bases unmatched: 7. The CDR3 DNA reads TGCAGTGCTGGGGGGACAGGGGTCGGTAATTCACCCCTCCACTTT. This sequence encodes CSAGGTGVGNSPLHF.

This clonotype has a count of ten or more. This chain joins TRBV12-3 or TRBV12-4 and TRBJ1-6, with 9 bases lining up with TRBD1. The V and J ends lost 6 bases and 10 bases, in that order; junction bases with no gene match: 7. The CDR3 length is 14 residues. The DNA for the CDR3 is TGTGCCAGCAGCTTAAGGACAGGGGACTCACCCCTCCACTTT. The encoded protein is CASSLRTGDSPLHF.

A few counts support this clonotype. The chain recombines TRBV5-1 with TRBJ2-1, with a possible D match to TRBD2 (6 bases). Looked up from germline, CDR1 is SGHRS and CDR2 is YFSETQ. This CDR3 region has 16 residues. V lost 1 base to trimming and J lost 3 bases, with 14 bases between them. The CDR3, as DNA: TGCGCCAGCAGCTTGAGCTCACGGGGGTACTACAATGAGCAGTTCTTC. Protein sequence: CASSLSSRGYYNEQFF.

The sample holds a few counts of this clonotype. J is TRBJ2-2 and V is TRBV21-1; the table's D gene call, TRBD1, was not cross checked with the DNA. TRBV21-1 is marked as a pseudogene. This CDR3 region has 15 residues. DNA of the CDR3: TGTGCCAGCAGCAAAGGGGACACAGGGGCCGGGGAGCTGTTTTTT. The encoded protein is CASSKGDTGAGELFF.

The chain is built from TRBV7-2 and TRBJ2-7; TRBD2 agrees at 8 bases. V lost 1 base, J lost 6 bases, and 2 bases stayed unmatched. This CDR3 comprises 13 residues. CDR1 is SGHTA, CDR2 FQGNSA, per germline. The CDR3 region has the DNA TGTGCCAGCAGCTTAGATCGGGGGGGCGAGCAGTACGTC. Translating it yields CASSLDRGGEQYV.

The sample holds many counts of this clonotype. An end of the junction differs from the germline gene, which may be a read error. The gene calls are TRBV12-3 or TRBV12-4 and TRBJ2-7; 9 positions match TRBD1. This CDR3 region has 14 residues. CDR3 DNA sequence: TGTGCCAGCAGTTTGGGTGGCTCTCCCGGACAGGGGAACTTC. This sequence encodes CASSLGGSPGQGNF.

This clonotype was counted between two and nine times. DNA of the CDR3: TGTGCCAGCAGCTTTTCCGACAGGACAGATACGCAGTATTTT. Amino acids: CASSFSDRTDTQYF. The chain is built from TRBV7-8 and TRBJ2-3, with D possibly TRBD1 on 6 matching bases. Per germline, CDR1 SGHVS and CDR2 FQNEAQ. The CDR3 has 14 amino acids. The ends were cut back, 3 bases at V and 3 bases at J, with 10 bases in the middle. Combining the CDR3 with reference TRBV7-8 and TRBJ2-3 gives the whole variable domain GAGVSQSPRYKVAKRGQDVALRCDPISGHVSLFWYQQALGQGPEFLTYFQNEAQLDKSGLPSDRFFAERPEGSVSTLKIQRTQQEDSAVYLCASSFSDRTDTQYFGPGTRLTVL.

This clonotype was picked up many times. A read error may account for a junction end that differs from germline. The chain couples TRBV11-3 to TRBJ2-2; possibly TRBD1 for D (6 bases). CDR1 SGHNT and CDR2 YENEEA come from the germline V gene. The CDR3 runs 13 residues. CDR3 loop: CASSPGDTGELFF. CDR3 DNA sequence: TGCGCCAGCAGCCCAGGGGACACCGGGGAGCTGTTTTTT.

The chain is built from TRBV24-1 and TRBJ2-1; 7 nucleotides agree with TRBD1. V lost 4 bases and J lost 5; bases outside the gene matches: 10. The CDR3 is made up of 16 amino acids. CDR1 KGHDR and CDR2 SFDVKD come from the germline V gene. CDR3 residues: CATSDTREGAHNEQFF. The CDR3 DNA sequence: TGTGCCACCAGTGACACTCGTGAGGGGGCCCACAATGAGCAGTTCTTC.

The rearrangement uses TRBV29-1 and TRBJ1-2, with 8 bases identical to TRBD1. This CDR3 region has 11 residues. Germline V gives CDR1 SQVTM, CDR2 ANQGSEA. The J segment lost 8 bases and the V segment lost 7 bases, leaving 6 bases of the junction unmatched. The CDR3 DNA follows: TGCAGCGATCGGACAGGGATGGGCTACACCTTC. It is translated as CSDRTGMGYTF.

The chain recombines TRBV7-2 with TRBJ1-2; D unresolved. Trimming pared 1 base from V and 3 bases from J, leaving 6 bases between. The CDR3 covers 13 residues. Germline V lookup: CDR1 SGHTA, CDR2 FQGNSA. The CDR3 DNA follows: TGTGCCAGCAGCTTAGAGCCAGACTATGGCTACACCTTC. This gives the protein CASSLEPDYGYTF.

This clonotype was recorded many times. The chain joins TRBV20-1 to TRBJ2-1, with D perhaps matching TRBD1 (6 bases). The CDR3 extends over 14 amino acids. From germline, CDR1 is DFQATT and CDR2 SNEGSKA (reference sequence). The CDR3 bases are TGCAGCGCACAGAACAACAGGGACCGCGATGAGCAGTTCTTC. This codes for CSAQNNRDRDEQFF.

This clonotype appeared many times. The chain is built from TRBV5-1 and TRBJ1-2; TRBD1 matches at 8 bases. CDR3 length: 16 amino acids. Per the germline V gene, CDR1 is SGHRS and CDR2 is YFSETQ. Germline trimming cut 0 bases from V and 4 bases from J; bases unmatched to any gene: 8. This CDR3 is CASSLDMGQATYGYTF. The DNA for the CDR3 is TGCGCCAGCAGCTTGGATATGGGACAGGCTACCTATGGCTACACCTTC.

This clonotype was counted ten times or more. The rearrangement joins TRBV11-2 to TRBJ2-1, with D possibly being TRBD1 (6 bases). Trimming stripped 0 bases from V and 9 bases from J, with 24 bases between. Germline CDR1 SGHAT, CDR2 FQNNGV. This CDR3 is built from 18 residues. The CDR3 here is CASSLDQGGTTRITEQFF. For the CDR3, the DNA is TGTGCCAGCAGCTTAGATCAGGGTGGGACAACAAGGATTACTGAGCAGTTCTTC.